This record concerns one TCR beta chain sequence. The antigen it binds to is not known. No base-level quality is on record; no much larger clone is a single base apart. Reads for this sample came from an Illumina HiSeq 1500. TCRdb reran the public reads through fastp at Q25 and MiXCR, keeping productive beta chains. All rows with the same CDR3 protein become a single entry with the most common DNA and genes. Present in this sample are hundreds of thousands of distinct CDR3 sequences, around 11% of which were seen just once. In total, the top ten clones hold roughly 10% of the sample. This sample is drawn from a study of T cell repertoires in cytomegalovirus infection (dated by TCRdb to about 2019). For the study in its entirety: Donor HLA type was relevant to the analysis, as public TCR beta signatures indicated carriage of CMV infection together with the matching HLA type.

From the cysteine through the phenylalanine, the CDR3 covers 13 amino acids. Only the CDR3 region is kept as DNA, spanning 39 bases read in frame from base 1. Germline trimming: 6 bases from V, 3 bases from J; junction bases outside gene matches: 3. The germline V gene yields SQVTM for CDR1 and ANQGSEA for CDR2. The full study reports these points: Carriers of CMV infection plus the relevant HLA type were discriminated by the cumulative frequency of public TCR beta family members in the study cohort and in an independent roughly 340-donor cohort. In the ex vivo response, HLA-C-restricted CMV-specific TCR beta clonotypes were dominant, and in two of eight donors the single most frequent clonotype came from this HLA-C-restricted group.

The sample taken for sequencing was PBMCs. This receptor was identified in a human donor in good health (CMV status not recorded). Some clones in this sample may be carry-over from other donors' samples. The chain was built from TRBV29-1 and TRBJ2-5, with 11 bases matching TRBD2. The CDR3 sequence is CSVLTSGKETQYF. The nucleotide sequence is TGCAGCGTCCTGACTAGCGGGAAAGAGACCCAGTACTTC.